Below, 20 T cell receptor beta chains from the same sample are listed, as sequenced in a study of blood T cells in healthy people across ages (dated by TCRdb to about 2015). Libraries were built with 5' RACE. The data were produced on an Illumina HiSeq 2500. A second PCR of about 6 to 11 cycles was performed with a sample-barcoded 5' primer and a J-beta primer mix. TCRdb reprocessed the public reads (quality trimming at Q25 with fastp, clone calling with MiXCR) and kept in-frame beta chains. Each record represents a unique CDR3 protein, reported with the most common genes and DNA among its rows. Across this sample there are just under 750,000 distinct CDR3 sequences, with 22% seen only once. The biggest ten clones account for around 22% of the sample. The sequencing input was blood. The receptors come from a man aged 65 to 85 in good health.

This rearrangement joins TRBV6-5 to TRBJ2-5; tentatively, D is TRBD1 or TRBD2 (6 bases each). The CDR3 runs to 15 residues. CDR1 is MNHEY, CDR2 SVGAGI, per germline. V shed 9 bases and J shed 0 bases, with 17 bases lying between them. CDR3 region: CASSRGTLYQETQYF. The DNA of the CDR3 is TGTGCCAGTTCCCGGGGGACACTATACCAAGAGACCCAGTACTTC.

This chain uses TRBV20-1 with TRBJ1-2; TRBD1 is a possible D gene (5 bases). This CDR3 is 15 amino acids long. V lost 6 bases, J lost 4 bases, and 21 bases lay in between. Germline V gene data show CDR1 as DFQATT and CDR2 as SNEGSKA (reference sequence). CDR3 amino acids: CSAGDNLRGGYGYTF. CDR3 sequence (DNA): TGCAGTGCGGGCGATAACCTGCGGGGGGGCTATGGCTACACCTTC.

This chain links TRBV5-1 with TRBJ2-5; 7 bases align to TRBD2. V lost 4 bases to trimming and J lost 5 bases; unmatched junction nucleotides: 5. The CDR3 contains 13 residues. Germline CDR1 and CDR2: SGHRS and YFSETQ. The CDR3 bases are TGCGCCAGCAGCGATAGCGGGTGGGAGACCCAGTACTTC. Residues: CASSDSGWETQYF.

The CDR3 loop is CASSPRDRPYYGYTF. In DNA form, the CDR3 reads TGTGCCAGCTCACCCCGGGACAGGCCCTACTATGGCTACACCTTC. V and J are TRBV18 and TRBJ1-2; 8 positions match TRBD1. Per germline, CDR1 KGHSH and CDR2 LQKENI. J gave up 3 bases and V 3 bases, and 6 bases lay outside the gene matches. This CDR3 comprises 15 residues.

This clonotype appeared a few times. This rearrangement joins TRBV27 to TRBJ2-1; 10 bases fit TRBD1. CDR1 and CDR2 (germline): MNHEY, SMNVEV (reference sequence). The V and J ends lost 0 bases and 3 bases, in that order; junction bases with no gene match: 8. The CDR3 covers 18 residues. For the CDR3, the DNA is TGTGCCAGCAGTTTATCTGTCCCCCGGACAGGGGGCTACAATGAGCAGTTCTTC. The encoded protein is CASSLSVPRTGGYNEQFF.

The chain joins TRBV29-1 to TRBJ2-5; the match to TRBD2 covers 10 bases. The CDR3 sequence is 14 residues long. CDR1 is SQVTM, CDR2 ANQGSEA, per germline. CDR3 region: CGGQLAGIQETQYF. In DNA form, the CDR3 reads TGCGGGGGTCAACTAGCGGGGATCCAAGAGACCCAGTACTTC.

The V call is TRBV28, the J call TRBJ1-2, with D uncertain. CDR3 length equals 13 residues. Germline V gene lookup returns CDR1 MDHEN and CDR2 SYDVKM. Trimming removed 5 bases from V and 8 bases from J, with 15 bases in between. Here the CDR3 reads CASSKDKVEGYTF. The CDR3 DNA sequence: TGTGCCAGCAGTAAAGACAAGGTCGAAGGCTACACCTTC.

This clonotype was observed once. This rearrangement joins TRBV12-3 or TRBV12-4 to TRBJ1-2; no clear D gene. V shed 2 bases and J shed 8 bases, with 12 bases lying between them. The CDR3 is 13 amino acids. The CDR3 loop reads CASSLLSVNGYTF. In DNA, the CDR3 is TGTGCCAGCAGTTTACTATCGGTCAACGGCTACACCTTC.

This clonotype appeared a few times. The V gene is TRBV20-1, the J gene TRBJ1-4, with a tentative D call TRBD1 (5 bases). Trimming pared 1 base from V and 4 bases from J, leaving 19 bases between. Germline V CDR1 and CDR2: DFQATT, SNEGSKA (reference sequence). This CDR3 is 17 amino acids long. Here the CDR3 reads CSARGAVTRGLNEKLFF. The CDR3 region has the DNA TGCAGTGCTAGAGGGGCGGTGACGAGGGGACTTAATGAAAAACTGTTTTTT.

This clonotype was seen more than once but under ten times. This sequence joins TRBV3-1 and TRBJ2-5, with D uncertain. Between the trimmed V and J ends, which lost 1 base and 1 base, there was a span of 7 bases. The CDR3 runs to 14 residues. From germline, CDR1 is LGHDT and CDR2 YNNKEL (reference sequence). CDR3 DNA sequence: TGTGCCAGCAGCCAAGTCGCCTCCCAAGAGACCCAGTACTTC. Translating gives CASSQVASQETQYF.

The rearrangement joins TRBV7-2 to TRBJ2-5, with D unclear. This CDR3 region has 13 residues. Germline V CDR1 and CDR2: SGHTA, FQGNSA. Trimming took off 6 bases at V and 5 bases at J, with 13 bases between the two ends. DNA of the CDR3: TGTGCCAGCAGTCCAAGTACTGTTGAGACCCAGTACTTC. Residues: CASSPSTVETQYF.

This clonotype is a singleton in its sample. The chain carries TRBV5-1 and TRBJ2-7; 7 positions agree with TRBD1. The V segment lost 0 bases and the J segment 7 bases; nucleotides outside the gene matches: 4. This CDR3 comprises 13 residues. Germline V gene sequence: CDR1 SGHRS, CDR2 YFSETQ. CDR3 sequence: CASSLEQGREQYF. As DNA, the CDR3 is TGCGCCAGCAGCTTGGAACAGGGGCGGGAGCAGTACTTC.

This clonotype occurred a few times. The CDR3, as DNA: TGTGCCAGCTCCGTTGGGGCGGGAAACACTGAAGCTTTCTTT. Protein sequence: CASSVGAGNTEAFF. The chain recombines TRBV18 with TRBJ1-1, with D perhaps TRBD1 (5 bases). The CDR3 covers 14 residues. V dropped 6 bases and J dropped 2 bases, with 13 bases sitting between them. CDR1 and CDR2 (germline): KGHSH, LQKENI. Using reference TRBV18 and TRBJ1-1 for the parts outside the CDR3, the full variable domain is NAGVMQNPRHLVRRRGQEARLRCSPMKGHSHVYWYRQLPEEGLKFMVYLQKENIIDESGMPKERFSAEFPKEGPSILRIQQVVRGDSAAYFCASSVGAGNTEAFFGQGTRLTVV.

This clonotype has a handful of counts. The CDR3 does not close with the conserved phenylalanine or tryptophan, likely indicating a read error. The DNA is left out, because the CDR3 cannot be placed on it with certainty; the CDR3 is given as TCRdb lists it. The chain combines TRBV25-1 with TRBJ2-3; TRBD2 is taken as the D call from the table, unchecked against the DNA. Germline V gene sequence: CDR1 MGHDK, CDR2 SYGVNS. Inclusive of both ends, the CDR3 amounts to 16 amino acids. The CDR3 sequence: CASSEWGGRGTDTRYL.

The table lists this clonotype with many counts. The J gene is TRBJ2-1, the V gene TRBV12-3 or TRBV12-4; 7 bases are shared with TRBD2. The ends lost 6 bases at V and 7 bases at J; junction bases unmatched: 18. CDR3 length equals 17 residues. CDR3 in amino acids: CASSIPPGGGIVNEQFF. CDR3 nucleotide sequence: TGTGCCAGCAGCATTCCCCCGGGCGGGGGAATCGTTAATGAGCAGTTCTTC.

The gene calls are TRBV7-2 and TRBJ1-1; weak D call: TRBD1 (5 bases). The CDR3 is 15 residues long. Germline V CDR1 and CDR2: SGHTA, FQGNSA. V was clipped by 4 bases and J by 1 base, with 13 bases between them. The CDR3 coding sequence is TGTGCCAGCAGCTCATCCCCGGGACGGAACACTGAAGCTTTCTTT. Its protein product is CASSSSPGRNTEAFF.

The rearrangement uses TRBV29-1 and TRBJ1-1, with D hard to call. The germline V gene has CDR1 SQVTM and CDR2 ANQGSEA. The CDR3 is 13 amino acids. Between the trimmed V and J ends, which lost 4 bases and 5 bases, there was a span of 14 bases. CDR3: CSVVVGSGTEAFF. The CDR3 DNA is TGCAGCGTTGTAGTCGGGTCTGGGACTGAAGCTTTCTTT. Full variable domain (rest looked up from reference TRBV29-1 and TRBJ1-1): SAVISQKPSRDICQRGTSLTIQCQVDSQVTMMFWYRQQPGQSLTLIATANQGSEATYESGFVIDKFPISRPNLTFSTLTVSNMSPEDSSIYLCSVVVGSGTEAFFGQGTRLTVV.

This clonotype has at least ten counts. The chain uses TRBV5-6 and TRBJ2-4; 10 bases agree with TRBD2. The CDR3 length is 17 residues. CDR1 is SGHDT, CDR2 YYEEEE, per germline. The V and J ends lost 3 bases and 7 bases, in that order; junction bases with no gene match: 13. CDR3 nucleotides: TGTGCCAGCAGCTCTACTAGCGGGGAAGGCCAATGGAACATTCAGTACTTC. It translates to CASSSTSGEGQWNIQYF.

The table lists this clonotype with a few counts. The final CDR3 position lacks the conserved phenylalanine or tryptophan, pointing to a likely read error. The chain couples TRBV12-3 or TRBV12-4 to TRBJ1-2; 10 nucleotides match TRBD1. The CDR3 totals 14 residues. V trimming: 7 bases; J trimming: 4 bases; junction bases outside the gene matches: 6. CDR3 residues: CASTLTGGFYGYTL. The CDR3 nucleotides are TGTGCCAGCACTTTGACAGGGGGCTTCTATGGCTACACCCTC.

This clonotype was counted a few times. This chain links TRBV12-3 or TRBV12-4 with TRBJ2-5; no clear D. There are 11 residues in the CDR3. Trimming pared 7 bases from V and 7 bases from J, leaving 10 bases between. DNA of the CDR3: TGTGCCAGCAAGAACTACGGGACCCAGTACTTC. Translation gives CASKNYGTQYF.